This T cell receptor beta chain was documented in a study of blood T cells in healthy people across ages. This CDR3 has 13 amino acids. The germline V gene encodes CDR1 SQVTM and CDR2 ANQGSEA. Trimming stripped 4 bases from V and 3 bases from J, with 9 bases between. A second PCR, run for roughly 7 to 12 cycles, used a sample-barcoded 5' primer plus a J-beta primer mix. TCRdb processed the 5' RACE reads anew with MiXCR; each CDR3 protein has one entry. The sample lists 1.5 million to 2 million distinct CDR3 sequences, around 50% seen once, with around 2.1% in the top ten. This clonotype was counted between two and nine times.

Material: blood. J is TRBJ1-4 and V is TRBV29-1; D gene uncertain. The receptor was isolated from a woman in her forties in good health. Here the CDR3 reads CSVAAAPNEKLFF. The CDR3, as DNA: TGCAGCGTTGCGGCAGCCCCTAATGAAAAACTGTTTTTT.